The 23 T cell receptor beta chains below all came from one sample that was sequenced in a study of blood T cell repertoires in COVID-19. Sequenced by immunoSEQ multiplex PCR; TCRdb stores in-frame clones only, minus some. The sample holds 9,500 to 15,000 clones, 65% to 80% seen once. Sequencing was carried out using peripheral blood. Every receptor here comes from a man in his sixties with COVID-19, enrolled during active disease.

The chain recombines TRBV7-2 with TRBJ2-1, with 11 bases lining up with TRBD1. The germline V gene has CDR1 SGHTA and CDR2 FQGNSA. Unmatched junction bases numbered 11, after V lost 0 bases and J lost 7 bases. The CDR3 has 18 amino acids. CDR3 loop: CASSLAGAGQGVLNEQFF. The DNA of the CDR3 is TGTGCCAGCAGCTTAGCAGGAGCGGGACAGGGGGTGTTAAATGAGCAGTTCTTC.

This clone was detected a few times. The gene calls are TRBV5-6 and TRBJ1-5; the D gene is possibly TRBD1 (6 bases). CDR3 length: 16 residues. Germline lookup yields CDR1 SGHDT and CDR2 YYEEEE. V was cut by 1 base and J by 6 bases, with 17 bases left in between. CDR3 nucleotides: TGTGCCAGCAGCTTGTGGGGGTCAGGGGTCAGTCAGCCCCAGCATTTT. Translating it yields CASSLWGSGVSQPQHF.

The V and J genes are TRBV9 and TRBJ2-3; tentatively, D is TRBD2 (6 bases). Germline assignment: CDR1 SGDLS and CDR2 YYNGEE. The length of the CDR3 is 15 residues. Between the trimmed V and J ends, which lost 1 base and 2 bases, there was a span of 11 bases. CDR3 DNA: TGTGCCAGCAGCGTAACTTCGGGGGTCACAGATACGCAGTATTTT. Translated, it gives CASSVTSGVTDTQYF.

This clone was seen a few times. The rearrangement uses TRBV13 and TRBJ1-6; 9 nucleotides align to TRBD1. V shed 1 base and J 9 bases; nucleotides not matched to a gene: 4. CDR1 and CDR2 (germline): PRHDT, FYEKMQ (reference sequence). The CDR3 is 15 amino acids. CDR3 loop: CASSLEQGAGSPLHF. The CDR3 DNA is TGTGCCAGCAGCTTAGAACAGGGGGCTGGTTCACCCCTCCACTTT.

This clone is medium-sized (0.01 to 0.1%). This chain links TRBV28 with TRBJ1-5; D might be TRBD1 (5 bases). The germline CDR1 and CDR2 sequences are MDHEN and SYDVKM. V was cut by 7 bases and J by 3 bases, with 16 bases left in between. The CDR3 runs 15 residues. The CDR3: CASTPTAGFNQPQHF. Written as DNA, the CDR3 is TGTGCCAGCACCCCTACGGCAGGGTTCAATCAGCCCCAGCATTTT.

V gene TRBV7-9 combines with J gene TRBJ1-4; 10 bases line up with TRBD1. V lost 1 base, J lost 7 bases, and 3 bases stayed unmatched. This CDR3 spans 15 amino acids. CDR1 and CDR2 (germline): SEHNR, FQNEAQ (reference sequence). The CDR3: CASSLGRTGGEKLFF. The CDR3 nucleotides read TGTGCCAGCAGCTTAGGGAGGACAGGGGGTGAAAAACTGTTTTTT.

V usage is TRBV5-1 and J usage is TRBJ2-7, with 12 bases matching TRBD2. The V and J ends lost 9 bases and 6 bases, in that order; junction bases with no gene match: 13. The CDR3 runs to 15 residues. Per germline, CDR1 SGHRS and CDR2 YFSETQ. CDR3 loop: CANSPLAGGRGEQYF. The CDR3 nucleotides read TGCGCCAACTCCCCCCTAGCGGGGGGGCGAGGCGAGCAGTACTTC. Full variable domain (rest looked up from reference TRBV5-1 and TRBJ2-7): KAGVTQTPRYLIKTRGQQVTLSCSPISGHRSVSWYQQTPGQGLQFLFEYFSETQRNKGNFPGRFSGRQFSNSRSEMNVSTLELGDSALYLCANSPLAGGRGEQYFGPGTRLTVT.

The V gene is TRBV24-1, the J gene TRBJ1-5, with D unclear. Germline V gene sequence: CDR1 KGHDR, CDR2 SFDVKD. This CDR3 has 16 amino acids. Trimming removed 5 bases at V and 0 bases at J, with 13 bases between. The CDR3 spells CATSGSQSYSNQPQHF. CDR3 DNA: TGTGCCACCAGTGGGTCACAGTCCTATAGCAATCAGCCCCAGCATTTT.

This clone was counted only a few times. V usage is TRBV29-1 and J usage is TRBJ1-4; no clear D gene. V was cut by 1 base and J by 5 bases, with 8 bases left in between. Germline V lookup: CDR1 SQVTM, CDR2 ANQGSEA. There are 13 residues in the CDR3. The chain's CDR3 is CSVEVWQNEKLFF. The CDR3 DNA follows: TGCAGCGTTGAAGTGTGGCAGAATGAAAAACTGTTTTTT.

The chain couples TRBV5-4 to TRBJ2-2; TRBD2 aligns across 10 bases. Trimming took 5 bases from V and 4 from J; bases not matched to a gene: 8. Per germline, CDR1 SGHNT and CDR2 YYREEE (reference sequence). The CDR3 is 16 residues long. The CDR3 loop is CASSPRSGRATGELFF. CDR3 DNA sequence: TGTGCCAGCAGTCCTCGGAGCGGGAGGGCCACCGGGGAGCTGTTTTTT.

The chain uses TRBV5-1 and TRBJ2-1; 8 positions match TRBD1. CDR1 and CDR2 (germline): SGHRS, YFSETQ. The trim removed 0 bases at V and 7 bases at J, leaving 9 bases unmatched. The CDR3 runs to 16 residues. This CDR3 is CASSLAGTGQQNEQFF. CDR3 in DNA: TGCGCCAGCAGCTTGGCCGGGACAGGTCAGCAGAATGAGCAGTTCTTC.

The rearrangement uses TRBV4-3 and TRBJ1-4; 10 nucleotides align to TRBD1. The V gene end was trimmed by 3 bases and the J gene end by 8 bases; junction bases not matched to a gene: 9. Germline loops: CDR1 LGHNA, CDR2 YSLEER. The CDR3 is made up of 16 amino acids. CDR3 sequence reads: CASSQDAGTGAEKLFF. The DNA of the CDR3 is TGCGCCAGCAGCCAGGACGCCGGGACAGGGGCCGAAAAACTGTTTTTT.

CDR3 residues: CASSPLAGNTGELFF. The CDR3 coding sequence is TGTGCCAGCAGCCCCCTAGCGGGAAACACCGGGGAGCTGTTTTTT. The chain carries TRBV9 and TRBJ2-2; TRBD2 aligns across 9 bases. The CDR3 sequence is 15 residues long. Germline V gene sequence: CDR1 SGDLS, CDR2 YYNGEE. The junction had 3 bases not matched to a gene; V was cut back by 4 bases and J by 2 bases.

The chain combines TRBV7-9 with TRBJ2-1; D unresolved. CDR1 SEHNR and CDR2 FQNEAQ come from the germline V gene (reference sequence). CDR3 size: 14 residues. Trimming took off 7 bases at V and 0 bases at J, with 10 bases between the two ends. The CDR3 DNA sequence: TGTGCCAGCAAAAGTCTAAGCTCCTACAATGAGCAGTTCTTC. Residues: CASKSLSSYNEQFF.

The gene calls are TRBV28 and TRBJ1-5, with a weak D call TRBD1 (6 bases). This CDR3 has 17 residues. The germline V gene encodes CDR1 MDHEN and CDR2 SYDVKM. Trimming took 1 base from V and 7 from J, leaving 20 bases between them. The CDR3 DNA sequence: TGTGCCAGCAGTTTATATATGGGCGACAGGAGACAACAGCCCCAGCATTTT. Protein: CASSLYMGDRRQQPQHF.

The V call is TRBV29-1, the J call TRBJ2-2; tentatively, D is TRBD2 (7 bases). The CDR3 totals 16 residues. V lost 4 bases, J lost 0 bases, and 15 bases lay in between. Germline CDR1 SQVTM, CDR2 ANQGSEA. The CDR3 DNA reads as TGCAGCGTTGGGGGGGGCGGCCCCTCGAACACCGGGGAGCTGTTTTTT. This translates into CSVGGGGPSNTGELFF.

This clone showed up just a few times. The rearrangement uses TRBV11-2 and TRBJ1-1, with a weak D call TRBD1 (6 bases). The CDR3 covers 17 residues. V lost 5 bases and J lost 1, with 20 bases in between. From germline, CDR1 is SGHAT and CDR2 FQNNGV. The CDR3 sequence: CASSPRGGGYSNTEAFF. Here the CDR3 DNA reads TGTGCCAGCAGCCCCCGGGGGGGCGGCTACTCGAACACTGAAGCTTTCTTT.

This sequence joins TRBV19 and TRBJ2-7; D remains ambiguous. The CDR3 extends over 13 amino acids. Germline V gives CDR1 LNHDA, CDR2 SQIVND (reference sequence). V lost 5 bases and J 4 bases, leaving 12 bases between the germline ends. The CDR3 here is CASSPSVVYEQYF. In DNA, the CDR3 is TGTGCCAGTAGTCCCTCGGTGGTGTACGAGCAGTACTTC.

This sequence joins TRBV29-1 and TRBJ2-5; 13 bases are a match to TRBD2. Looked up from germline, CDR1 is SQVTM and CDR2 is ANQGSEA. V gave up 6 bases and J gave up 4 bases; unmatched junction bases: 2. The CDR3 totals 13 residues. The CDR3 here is CSVRTSGRETQYF. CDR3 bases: TGCAGCGTCAGGACTAGCGGGAGAGAGACCCAGTACTTC.

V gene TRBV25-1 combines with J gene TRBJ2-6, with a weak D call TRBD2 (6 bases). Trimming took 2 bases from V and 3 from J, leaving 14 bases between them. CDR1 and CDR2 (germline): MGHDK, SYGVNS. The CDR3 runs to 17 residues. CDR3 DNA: TGTGCCAGCAGTGAAAAGTGGGGACTGTTTGGGGCCAACGTCCTGACTTTC. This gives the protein CASSEKWGLFGANVLTF.

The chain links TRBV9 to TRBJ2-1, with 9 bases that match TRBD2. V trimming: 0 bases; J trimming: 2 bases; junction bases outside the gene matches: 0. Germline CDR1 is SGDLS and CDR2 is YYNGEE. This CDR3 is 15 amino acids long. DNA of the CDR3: TGTGCCAGCAGCGTAGGACTAGCGGCCTACAATGAGCAGTTCTTC. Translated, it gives CASSVGLAAYNEQFF.

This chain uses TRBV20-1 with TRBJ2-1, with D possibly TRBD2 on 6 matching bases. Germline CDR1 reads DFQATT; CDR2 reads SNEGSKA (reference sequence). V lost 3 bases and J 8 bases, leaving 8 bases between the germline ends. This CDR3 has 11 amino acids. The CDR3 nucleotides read TGCAGTGCTAGGGGCGGGGATGAGCAGTTCTTC. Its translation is CSARGGDEQFF.

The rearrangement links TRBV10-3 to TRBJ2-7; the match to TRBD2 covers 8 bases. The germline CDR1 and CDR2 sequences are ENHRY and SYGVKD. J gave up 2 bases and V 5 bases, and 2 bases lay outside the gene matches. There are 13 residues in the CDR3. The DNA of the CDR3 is TGTGCCATCAGTCCAGCGGGGGCCTACGAGCAGTACGTC. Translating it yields CAISPAGAYEQYV.